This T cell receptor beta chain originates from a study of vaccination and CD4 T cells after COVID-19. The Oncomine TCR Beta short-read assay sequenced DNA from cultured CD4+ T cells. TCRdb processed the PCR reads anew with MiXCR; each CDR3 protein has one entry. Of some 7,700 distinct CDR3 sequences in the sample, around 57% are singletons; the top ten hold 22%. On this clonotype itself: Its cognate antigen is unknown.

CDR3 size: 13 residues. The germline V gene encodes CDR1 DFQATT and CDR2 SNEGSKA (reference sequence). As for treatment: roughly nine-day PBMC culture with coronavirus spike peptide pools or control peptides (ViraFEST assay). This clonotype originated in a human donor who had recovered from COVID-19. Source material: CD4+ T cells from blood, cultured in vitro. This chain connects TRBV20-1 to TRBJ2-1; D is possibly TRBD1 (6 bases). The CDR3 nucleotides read TGCAGCGCTGTGACAGGCTCCTACAATGAGCAGTTCTTC. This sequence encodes CSAVTGSYNEQFF.